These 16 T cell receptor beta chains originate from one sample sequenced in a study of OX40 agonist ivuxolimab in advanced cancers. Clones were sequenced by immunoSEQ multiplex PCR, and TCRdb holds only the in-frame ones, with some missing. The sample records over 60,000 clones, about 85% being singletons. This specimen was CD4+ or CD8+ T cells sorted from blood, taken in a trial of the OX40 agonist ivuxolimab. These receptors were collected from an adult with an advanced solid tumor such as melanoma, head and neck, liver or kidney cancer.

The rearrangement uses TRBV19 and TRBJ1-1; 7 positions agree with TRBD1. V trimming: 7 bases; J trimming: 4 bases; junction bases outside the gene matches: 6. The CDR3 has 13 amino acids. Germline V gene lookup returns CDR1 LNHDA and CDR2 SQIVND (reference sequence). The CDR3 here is CASIVAGGTEAFF. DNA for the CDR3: TGTGCCAGTATAGTGGCAGGGGGCACTGAAGCTTTCTTT.

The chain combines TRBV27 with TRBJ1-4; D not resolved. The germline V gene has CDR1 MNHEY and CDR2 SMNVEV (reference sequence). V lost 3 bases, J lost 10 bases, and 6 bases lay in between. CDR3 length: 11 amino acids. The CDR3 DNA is TGTGCCAGCAGTTTCAAGGGAAAACTGTTTTTT. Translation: CASSFKGKLFF. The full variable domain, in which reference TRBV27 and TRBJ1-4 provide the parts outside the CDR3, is EAQVTQNPRYLITVTGKKLTVTCSQNMNHEYMSWYRQDPGLGLRQIYYSMNVEVTDKGDVPEGYKVSRKEKRNFPLILESPSPNQTSLYFCASSFKGKLFFGSGTQLSVL.

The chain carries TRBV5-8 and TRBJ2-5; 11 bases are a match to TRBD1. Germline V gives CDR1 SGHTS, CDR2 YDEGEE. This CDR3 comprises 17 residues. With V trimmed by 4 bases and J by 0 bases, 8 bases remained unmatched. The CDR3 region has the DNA TGTGCCAGCAGCCTCTTCGGGACAGGGGGGTACCAAGAGACCCAGTACTTC. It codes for CASSLFGTGGYQETQYF.

CDR3 loop: CASSPPRLPGYQETQYF. The CDR3 DNA sequence: TGTGCCAGCTCACCACCGAGGTTACCCGGGTACCAAGAGACCCAGTACTTC. The chain links TRBV18 to TRBJ2-5; no clear D gene. Germline V gene sequence: CDR1 KGHSH, CDR2 LQKENI. This CDR3 has 17 amino acids. V gave up 0 bases and J gave up 0 bases, with 14 bases separating them. The entire variable domain, with the rest obtained from reference TRBV18 and TRBJ2-5, is as follows: NAGVMQNPRHLVRRRGQEARLRCSPMKGHSHVYWYRQLPEEGLKFMVYLQKENIIDESGMPKERFSAEFPKEGPSILRIQQVVRGDSAAYFCASSPPRLPGYQETQYFGPGTRLLVL.

The CDR3 DNA is TGTGCCAGCAGCGTAGTTGCGACGACTTCCCCCTACTACGAGCAGTACTTC. It codes for CASSVVATTSPYYEQYF. The V and J genes are TRBV9 and TRBJ2-7; no definite D call. The CDR3 runs to 17 residues. V lost 0 bases to trimming and J lost 3 bases, with 19 bases between them. Germline loops: CDR1 SGDLS, CDR2 YYNGEE.

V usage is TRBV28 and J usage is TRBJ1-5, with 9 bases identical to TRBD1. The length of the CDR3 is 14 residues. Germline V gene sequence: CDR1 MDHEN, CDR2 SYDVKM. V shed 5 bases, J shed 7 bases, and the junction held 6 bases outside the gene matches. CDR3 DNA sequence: TGTGCCAGCAGTCGTACAGGGGGCTGGCAGCCCCAGCATTTT. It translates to CASSRTGGWQPQHF.

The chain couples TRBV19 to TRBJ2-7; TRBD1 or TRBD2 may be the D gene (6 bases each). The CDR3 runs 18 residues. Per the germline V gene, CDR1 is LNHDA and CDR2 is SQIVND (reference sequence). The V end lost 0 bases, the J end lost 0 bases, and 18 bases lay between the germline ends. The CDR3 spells CASSIEAGGAIGSYEQYF. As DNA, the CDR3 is TGTGCCAGTAGTATAGAGGCCGGGGGCGCGATCGGCTCCTACGAGCAGTACTTC.

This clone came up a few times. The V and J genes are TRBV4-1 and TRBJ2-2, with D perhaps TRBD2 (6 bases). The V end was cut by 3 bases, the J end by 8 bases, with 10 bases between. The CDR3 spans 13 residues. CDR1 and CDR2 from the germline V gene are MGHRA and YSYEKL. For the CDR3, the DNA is TGCGCCAGCAGCCATGGGAGGTTGGGGGAGCTGTTTTTT. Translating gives CASSHGRLGELFF.

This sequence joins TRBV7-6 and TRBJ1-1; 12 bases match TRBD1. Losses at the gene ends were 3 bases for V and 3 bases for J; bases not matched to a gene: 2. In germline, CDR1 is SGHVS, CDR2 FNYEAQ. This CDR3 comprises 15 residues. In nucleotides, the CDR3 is TGTGCCAGCAGCTTGGGGACAGGGGGCTACACTGAAGCTTTCTTT. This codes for CASSLGTGGYTEAFF.

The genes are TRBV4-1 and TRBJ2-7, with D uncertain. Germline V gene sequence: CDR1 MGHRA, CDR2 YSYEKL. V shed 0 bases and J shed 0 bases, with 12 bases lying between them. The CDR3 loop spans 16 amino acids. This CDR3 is CASSQDRYTASYEQYF. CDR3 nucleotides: TGCGCCAGCAGCCAAGATCGGTACACAGCCTCCTACGAGCAGTACTTC.

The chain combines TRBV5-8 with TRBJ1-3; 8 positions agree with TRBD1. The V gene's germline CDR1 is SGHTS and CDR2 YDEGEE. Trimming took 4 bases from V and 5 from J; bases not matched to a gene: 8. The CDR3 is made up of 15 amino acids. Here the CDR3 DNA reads TGTGCCAGCAGCCCTTTCGGGACAGGTCGAAACACCATATATTTT. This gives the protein CASSPFGTGRNTIYF.

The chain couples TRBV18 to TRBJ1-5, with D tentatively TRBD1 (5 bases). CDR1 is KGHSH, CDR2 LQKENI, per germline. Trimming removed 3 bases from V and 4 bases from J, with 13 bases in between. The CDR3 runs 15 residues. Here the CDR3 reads CASSPGQGRNQPQHF. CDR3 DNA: TGTGCCAGCTCACCGGGCCAGGGTAGGAATCAGCCCCAGCATTTT.

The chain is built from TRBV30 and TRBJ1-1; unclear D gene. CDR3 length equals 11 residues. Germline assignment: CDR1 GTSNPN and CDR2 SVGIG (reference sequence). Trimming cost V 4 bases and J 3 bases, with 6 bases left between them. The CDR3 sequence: CAWTIYTEAFF. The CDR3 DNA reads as TGTGCCTGGACGATCTACACTGAAGCTTTCTTT. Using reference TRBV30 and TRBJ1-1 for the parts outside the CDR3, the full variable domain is SQTIHQWPATLVQPVGSPLSLECTVEGTSNPNLYWYRQAAGRGLQLLFYSVGIGQISSEVPQNLSASRPQDRQFILSSKKLLLSDSGFYLCAWTIYTEAFFGQGTRLTVV.

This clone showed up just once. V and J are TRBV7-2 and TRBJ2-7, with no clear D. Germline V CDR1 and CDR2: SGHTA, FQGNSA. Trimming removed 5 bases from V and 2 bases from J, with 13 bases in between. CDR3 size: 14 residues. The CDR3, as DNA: TGTGCCAGCAGCGCCTTTAGCCCCGCCTACGAGCAGTACTTC. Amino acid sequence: CASSAFSPAYEQYF.

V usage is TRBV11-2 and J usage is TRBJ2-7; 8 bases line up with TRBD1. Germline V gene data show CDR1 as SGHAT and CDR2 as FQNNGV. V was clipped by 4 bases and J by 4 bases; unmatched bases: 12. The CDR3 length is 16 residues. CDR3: CASSSLTGVGGYEQYF. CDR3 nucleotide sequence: TGTGCCAGCAGCTCGCTGACAGGGGTCGGCGGGTACGAGCAGTACTTC.

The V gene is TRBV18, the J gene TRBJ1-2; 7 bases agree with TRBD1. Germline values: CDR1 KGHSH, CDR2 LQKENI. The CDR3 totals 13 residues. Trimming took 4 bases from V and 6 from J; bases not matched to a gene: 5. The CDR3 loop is CASSLEQGHGYTF. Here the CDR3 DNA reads TGTGCCAGCTCACTGGAACAGGGGCATGGCTACACCTTC.